Listed here are 9 T cell receptor beta chains from one sample, sequenced in a study of OX40 agonist ivuxolimab in advanced cancers. The repertoire was sequenced with immunoSEQ multiplex PCR; TCRdb's copy has only in-frame clones and lacks some. The table has around 70,000 clones, 92% seen once; the top ten hold about 8.3%. The sequencing here drew on CD4+ or CD8+ T cells sorted from blood, taken in a trial of the OX40 agonist ivuxolimab. These receptors were collected from an adult with an advanced solid tumor such as melanoma, head and neck, liver or kidney cancer.

The genes are TRBV5-4 and TRBJ2-3; D tentatively fits TRBD1 or TRBD2 (5 bases each). The germline V gene encodes CDR1 SGHNT and CDR2 YYREEE (reference sequence). The CDR3 is 15 amino acids. Trimming removed 3 bases from V and 1 base from J, with 12 bases in between. The chain's CDR3 is CASSSRDGGTDTQYF. CDR3 sequence (DNA): TGTGCCAGCAGCTCCCGGGACGGAGGCACAGATACGCAGTATTTT.

The rearrangement joins TRBV4-1 to TRBJ2-2; D is possibly TRBD1 or TRBD2 (5 bases each). In germline, CDR1 is MGHRA, CDR2 YSYEKL. The CDR3 length is 14 residues. The V gene lost 4 bases and the J gene lost 1 base, with 7 bases spanning the gap. The CDR3 bases are TGCGCCAGCAGCCCGGGGCGGAACACCGGGGAGCTGTTTTTT. This translates into CASSPGRNTGELFF.

The chain couples TRBV6-5 to TRBJ2-3, with D unresolved. Trimming cost V 6 bases and J 1 base, with 11 bases left between them. Germline-derived CDR1 and CDR2 are MNHEY and SVGAGI. This CDR3 has 14 amino acids. The CDR3 DNA reads TGTGCCAGCAGGGTCATTATGGGCACAGATACGCAGTATTTT. Residues: CASRVIMGTDTQYF.

This clone has only a few counts. V gene TRBV7-6 combines with J gene TRBJ1-2, with 9 positions matching TRBD1. J lost 6 bases, V lost 5 bases, and 7 bases had no gene match. Germline V CDR1 and CDR2: SGHVS, FNYEAQ. The length of the CDR3 is 14 residues. The CDR3 sequence is CASSPPGTGHGYTF. DNA of the CDR3: TGTGCCAGCAGCCCCCCCGGGACAGGGCATGGCTACACCTTC. Supplemented by reference TRBV7-6 and TRBJ1-2, the full variable domain reads GAGVSQSPRYKVTKRGQDVALRCDPISGHVSLYWYRQALGQGPEFLTYFNYEAQQDKSGLPNDRFSAERPEGSISTLTIQRTEQRDSAMYRCASSPPGTGHGYTFGSGTRLTVV.

The V and J genes are TRBV5-1 and TRBJ1-1; 8 bases fit TRBD1. The CDR3 sequence is 13 residues long. Per germline, CDR1 SGHRS and CDR2 YFSETQ. With V trimmed by 4 bases and J by 4 bases, 3 bases remained unmatched. CDR3 nucleotides: TGCGCCAGCAGCACAACAGGGGGCACTGAAGCTTTCTTT. Translation gives CASSTTGGTEAFF.

The chain has TRBV7-9 and TRBJ2-5, with D possibly being TRBD1 (6 bases). The J call may be incorrect, as the DNA end agrees better with TRBJ2-7. This CDR3 contains 13 residues. The V gene's germline CDR1 is SEHNR and CDR2 FQNEAQ (reference sequence). The CDR3 region is CASSPDSFYEQYF. CDR3 sequence (DNA): TGTGCCAGCAGCCCGGACAGTTTCTACGAGCAGTACTTC.

V and J are TRBV27 and TRBJ2-2; no reliable D call. The CDR3 is made up of 16 amino acids. Germline V CDR1 and CDR2: MNHEY, SMNVEV (reference sequence). V lost 5 bases to trimming and J lost 1 base, with 14 bases between them. The CDR3 loop reads CASSVLEFENTGELFF. As DNA, the CDR3 is TGTGCCAGCAGTGTACTCGAGTTTGAGAACACCGGGGAGCTGTTTTTT.

V and J are TRBV29-1 and TRBJ2-3; possibly TRBD2 for D (5 bases). The germline gives CDR1 SQVTM, CDR2 ANQGSEA. CDR3 length equals 11 residues. Trimming took off 5 bases at V and 3 bases at J, with 6 bases between the two ends. The CDR3 DNA follows: TGCAGCGTTCGAGGGACAGATACGCAGTATTTT. Protein product: CSVRGTDTQYF.

In regard to this clone: Other DNA sequences in this sample translate to the same CDR3. The chain joins TRBV9 to TRBJ2-7; 8 positions agree with TRBD2. The V gene end was trimmed by 2 bases and the J gene end by 2 bases; junction bases not matched to a gene: 6. Germline V CDR1 and CDR2: SGDLS, YYNGEE. This CDR3 comprises 15 residues. In DNA form, the CDR3 reads TGTGCCAGCAGCGTTGGCGGCGGGGGGACCTACGAGCAGTACTTC. Its translation: CASSVGGGGTYEQYF.